The rows below give T cell receptor beta chains drawn from one sample of a study of T cells in Graves' hyperthyroidism and ophthalmopathy. TCRdb reprocessed the multiplex PCR reads via MiXCR and lists one record per CDR3 protein. The sample yields around 280,000 distinct CDR3 sequences, approximately 15% seen once. The sequenced sample was blood. These receptors were taken from a woman in her forties with Graves' hyperthyroidism. The CDR3 runs from the conserved cysteine through the conserved F or W. Fields, in order: V gene, J gene, D gene, clone size, CDR3 protein. The D gene is left open where the match is weak. Size tells how often a clone was seen (once, few, many) or the class of an expanded clone, and some rows leave it out.

V gene: TRBV7-6; J gene: TRBJ2-7; D gene: TRBD2; clone size: many; CDR3 protein: CASNLTSGEPKSSYEQYF
V gene: TRBV7-6; J gene: TRBJ2-5; D gene: TRBD2; clone size: NA; CDR3 protein: CASRIRPSGASGKETQYF
V gene: TRBV18; J gene: TRBJ1-2; D gene: NA; clone size: many; CDR3 protein: CASSPPGQHYGYTF
V gene: TRBV7-2; J gene: TRBJ2-2; D gene: NA; clone size: NA; CDR3 protein: CASSLRPVNTGELFF
V gene: TRBV11-2; J gene: TRBJ2-3; D gene: NA; clone size: many; CDR3 protein: CASSLVGRGSDTQYF
V gene: TRBV9; J gene: TRBJ1-6; D gene: NA; clone size: few; CDR3 protein: CASSVGVGNNSPLHF
V gene: TRBV5-6; J gene: TRBJ1-1; D gene: NA; clone size: many; CDR3 protein: CASSLGRGRHTEAFF
V gene: TRBV11-2; J gene: TRBJ2-1; D gene: NA; clone size: many; CDR3 protein: CASSSSSYNEQFF
V gene: TRBV9; J gene: TRBJ2-3; D gene: NA; clone size: NA; CDR3 protein: CASSGRQGGRDTQYF
V gene: TRBV7-9; J gene: TRBJ2-7; D gene: NA; clone size: NA; CDR3 protein: CASAPPIARGKHEQYF
V gene: TRBV20-1; J gene: TRBJ2-1; D gene: TRBD2; clone size: NA; CDR3 protein: CSATGLAGLNEQFF
V gene: TRBV7-9; J gene: TRBJ2-5; D gene: NA; clone size: many; CDR3 protein: CASSFIGMYQETQYF
V gene: TRBV5-8; J gene: TRBJ1-2; D gene: NA; clone size: many; CDR3 protein: CASTDRRAGEGYTF
V gene: TRBV7-9; J gene: TRBJ1-1; D gene: TRBD1; clone size: NA; CDR3 protein: CASSLRGQGRPEAFF
V gene: TRBV5-1; J gene: TRBJ2-2; D gene: TRBD1; clone size: many; CDR3 protein: CASSPQGAHGELFF
V gene: TRBV7-6; J gene: TRBJ2-2; D gene: TRBD2; clone size: many; CDR3 protein: CASSSSAGVGELFF
V gene: TRBV7-2; J gene: TRBJ2-5; D gene: TRBD1; clone size: many; CDR3 protein: CASSLASTDRVRETQYF
V gene: TRBV3-1; J gene: TRBJ2-5; D gene: TRBD2; clone size: many; CDR3 protein: CASSHLGTSGSETQYF
V gene: TRBV6-1; J gene: TRBJ2-1; D gene: NA; clone size: many; CDR3 protein: CASSGGVAESNEQFF
V gene: TRBV6-2/TRBV6-3; J gene: TRBJ2-2; D gene: TRBD2; clone size: many; CDR3 protein: CASSYSGLAGWTGELFF
V gene: TRBV20-1; J gene: TRBJ1-5; D gene: NA; clone size: many; CDR3 protein: CSARDRALKFNQPQHF
V gene: TRBV30; J gene: TRBJ2-3; D gene: TRBD1; clone size: many; CDR3 protein: CAFSRTGSVADTQYF
V gene: TRBV10-3; J gene: TRBJ2-1; D gene: NA; clone size: many; CDR3 protein: CAISDPFSGEQFF
V gene: TRBV12-3/TRBV12-4; J gene: TRBJ1-1; D gene: NA; clone size: NA; CDR3 protein: CASTSSKGAFF
V gene: TRBV20-1; J gene: TRBJ2-7; D gene: TRBD2; clone size: many; CDR3 protein: CSASPGLAVFEQYF
V gene: TRBV12-3/TRBV12-4; J gene: TRBJ1-6; D gene: TRBD1; clone size: NA; CDR3 protein: CASRGGTGYSPLHF
V gene: TRBV7-2; J gene: TRBJ2-1; D gene: NA; clone size: many; CDR3 protein: CASSPPGLLGGEQFF
V gene: TRBV20-1; J gene: TRBJ2-5; D gene: TRBD2; clone size: many; CDR3 protein: CSARDPSGAAETQYF
V gene: TRBV6-1; J gene: TRBJ1-2; D gene: NA; clone size: NA; CDR3 protein: CASSPGINYGYTF
V gene: TRBV6-5; J gene: TRBJ2-5; D gene: NA; clone size: NA; CDR3 protein: CASSYSSIGGETQYF
V gene: TRBV7-8; J gene: TRBJ2-5; D gene: TRBD1; clone size: many; CDR3 protein: CASSTMTGKKTQYF
V gene: TRBV28; J gene: TRBJ2-1; D gene: NA; clone size: many; CDR3 protein: CASNTRGVSSYNEQFF
V gene: TRBV2; J gene: TRBJ2-7; D gene: NA; clone size: many; CDR3 protein: CASSEGTGQTYEQYF
V gene: TRBV28; J gene: TRBJ2-4; D gene: TRBD1; clone size: many; CDR3 protein: CASSLGTVLAKNIQYF
V gene: TRBV3-1; J gene: TRBJ1-5; D gene: NA; clone size: many; CDR3 protein: CASSQGGAGQPQHF
V gene: TRBV3-1; J gene: TRBJ1-1; D gene: TRBD1; clone size: many; CDR3 protein: CASSQDLGGVEAFF
V gene: TRBV2; J gene: TRBJ2-2; D gene: NA; clone size: many; CDR3 protein: CASSERGTHLGELFF
V gene: TRBV3-1; J gene: TRBJ1-2; D gene: NA; clone size: many; CDR3 protein: CASSQGRDGYGYTF
V gene: TRBV10-3; J gene: TRBJ2-2; D gene: NA; clone size: NA; CDR3 protein: CAIRARTGSGGELFF
V gene: TRBV19; J gene: TRBJ1-2; D gene: NA; clone size: many; CDR3 protein: CASSKGGQKVGYTF
V gene: TRBV3-1; J gene: TRBJ2-7; D gene: NA; clone size: NA; CDR3 protein: CASSQGSRTSAASYEQYF
V gene: TRBV6-4; J gene: TRBJ2-1; D gene: NA; clone size: NA; CDR3 protein: CASSEASSYNEQFF
V gene: TRBV19; J gene: TRBJ1-5; D gene: NA; clone size: many; CDR3 protein: CASRSRAGDPRGNQPQHF
V gene: TRBV11-2; J gene: TRBJ1-1; D gene: NA; clone size: many; CDR3 protein: CASSPRMGVTEAFF
V gene: TRBV4-1; J gene: TRBJ2-7; D gene: TRBD1; clone size: NA; CDR3 protein: CASSQGTGGSYEQYF
V gene: TRBV20-1; J gene: TRBJ2-5; D gene: TRBD2; clone size: NA; CDR3 protein: CSARGLAGSETQYF
V gene: TRBV18; J gene: TRBJ1-1; D gene: TRBD1; clone size: many; CDR3 protein: CASSLDRANTEAFF
V gene: TRBV6-1; J gene: TRBJ2-6; D gene: NA; clone size: many; CDR3 protein: CASRSESGANVLTF
V gene: TRBV12-3/TRBV12-4; J gene: TRBJ2-1; D gene: NA; clone size: NA; CDR3 protein: CASSFRQGRVHEQLF